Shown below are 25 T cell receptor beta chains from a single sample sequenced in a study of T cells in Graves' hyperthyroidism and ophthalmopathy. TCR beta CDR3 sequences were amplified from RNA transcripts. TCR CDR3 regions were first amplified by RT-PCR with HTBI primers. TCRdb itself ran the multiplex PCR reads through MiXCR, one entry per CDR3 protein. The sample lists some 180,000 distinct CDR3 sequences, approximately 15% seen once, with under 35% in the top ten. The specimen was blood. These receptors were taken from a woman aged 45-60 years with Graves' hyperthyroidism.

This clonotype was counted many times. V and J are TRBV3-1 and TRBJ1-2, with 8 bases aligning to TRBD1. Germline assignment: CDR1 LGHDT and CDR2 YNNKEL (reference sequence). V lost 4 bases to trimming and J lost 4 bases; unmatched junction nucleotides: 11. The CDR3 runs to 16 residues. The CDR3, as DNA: TGTGCCAGCAGCCCGGCGGACAGGGCATTCTTCTATGGCTACACCTTC. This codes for CASSPADRAFFYGYTF.

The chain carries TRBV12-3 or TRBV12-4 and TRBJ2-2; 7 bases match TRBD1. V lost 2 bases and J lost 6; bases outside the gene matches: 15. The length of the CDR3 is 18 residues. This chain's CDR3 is CASSLRQGLAIGPGELFF. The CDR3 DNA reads TGTGCCAGCAGTTTACGACAGGGCCTGGCCATAGGTCCCGGGGAGCTGTTTTTT.

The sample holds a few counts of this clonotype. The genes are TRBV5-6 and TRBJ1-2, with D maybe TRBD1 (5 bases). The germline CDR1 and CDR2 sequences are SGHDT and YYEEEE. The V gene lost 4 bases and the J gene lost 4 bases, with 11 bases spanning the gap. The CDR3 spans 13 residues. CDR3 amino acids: CASSPTVTYGYTF. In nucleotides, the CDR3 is TGTGCCAGCAGCCCGACAGTTACCTATGGCTACACCTTC.

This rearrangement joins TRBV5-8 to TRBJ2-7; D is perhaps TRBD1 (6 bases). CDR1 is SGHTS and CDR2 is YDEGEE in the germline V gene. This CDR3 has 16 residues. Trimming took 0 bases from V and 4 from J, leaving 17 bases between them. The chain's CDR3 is CASSLGGSRTAYEQYF. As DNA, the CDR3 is TGTGCCAGCAGCTTGGGCGGCTCACGGACAGCTTACGAGCAGTACTTC.

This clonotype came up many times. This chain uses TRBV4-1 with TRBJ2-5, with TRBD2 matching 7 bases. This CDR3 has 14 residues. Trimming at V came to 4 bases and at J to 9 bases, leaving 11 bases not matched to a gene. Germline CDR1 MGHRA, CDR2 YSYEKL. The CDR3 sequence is CASSPAAMGGAQYF. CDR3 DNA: TGCGCCAGCAGCCCCGCCGCCATGGGGGGGGCCCAGTACTTC.

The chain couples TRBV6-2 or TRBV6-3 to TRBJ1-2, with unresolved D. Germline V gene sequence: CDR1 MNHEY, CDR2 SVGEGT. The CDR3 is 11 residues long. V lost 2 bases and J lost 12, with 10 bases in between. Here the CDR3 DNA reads TGTGCCAGCAGTTACGGACGAGTCCACACCTTC. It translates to CASSYGRVHTF.

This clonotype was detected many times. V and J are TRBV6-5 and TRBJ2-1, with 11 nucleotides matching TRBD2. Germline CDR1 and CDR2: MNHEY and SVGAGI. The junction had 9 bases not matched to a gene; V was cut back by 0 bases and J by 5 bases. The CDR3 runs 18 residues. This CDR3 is CASSYSILAGGSNNEQFF. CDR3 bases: TGTGCCAGCAGTTACTCGATTCTAGCGGGGGGCTCTAACAATGAGCAGTTCTTC.

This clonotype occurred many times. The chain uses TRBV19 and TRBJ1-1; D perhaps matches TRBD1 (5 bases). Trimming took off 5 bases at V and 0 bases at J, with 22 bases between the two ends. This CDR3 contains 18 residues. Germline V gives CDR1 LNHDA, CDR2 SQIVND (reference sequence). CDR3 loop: CASSLLGLGGGLNTEAFF. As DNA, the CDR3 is TGTGCCAGTAGTTTGCTAGGGCTGGGGGGAGGTTTGAACACTGAAGCTTTCTTT.

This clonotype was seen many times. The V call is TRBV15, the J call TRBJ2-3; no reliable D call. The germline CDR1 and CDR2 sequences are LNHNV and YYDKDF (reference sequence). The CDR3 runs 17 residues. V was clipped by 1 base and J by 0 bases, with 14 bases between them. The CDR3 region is CATSRVGQPSSTDTQYF. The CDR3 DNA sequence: TGTGCCACCAGCAGAGTCGGGCAACCATCTAGCACAGATACGCAGTATTTT.

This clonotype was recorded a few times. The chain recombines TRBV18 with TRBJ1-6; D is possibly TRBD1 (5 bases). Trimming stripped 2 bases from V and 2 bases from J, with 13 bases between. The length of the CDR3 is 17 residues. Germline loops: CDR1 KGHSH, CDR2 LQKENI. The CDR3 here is CASSPVAGPTYNSPLHF. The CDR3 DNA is TGTGCCAGCTCACCAGTTGCAGGGCCTACCTATAATTCACCCCTCCACTTT. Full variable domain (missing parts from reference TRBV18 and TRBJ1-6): NAGVMQNPRHLVRRRGQEARLRCSPMKGHSHVYWYRQLPEEGLKFMVYLQKENIIDESGMPKERFSAEFPKEGPSILRIQQVVRGDSAAYFCASSPVAGPTYNSPLHFGNGTRLTVT.

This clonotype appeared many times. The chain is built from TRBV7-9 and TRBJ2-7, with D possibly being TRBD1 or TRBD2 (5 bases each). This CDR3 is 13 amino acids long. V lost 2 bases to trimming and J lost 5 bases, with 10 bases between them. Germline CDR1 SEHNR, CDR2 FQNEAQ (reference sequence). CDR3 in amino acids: CASSLSGANEQYF. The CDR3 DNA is TGTGCCAGCAGCTTATCCGGGGCCAACGAGCAGTACTTC.

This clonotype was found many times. The CDR3, as DNA: TGCAGTGCTGGGAGTTACGGGGGAGTTTCCGGGGAGCTGTTTTTT. Translated: CSAGSYGGVSGELFF. The V and J genes are TRBV20-1 and TRBJ2-2; D possibly corresponds to TRBD2 (6 bases). V was cut by 5 bases and J by 6 bases, with 19 bases left in between. This CDR3 is built from 15 residues. Germline CDR1 and CDR2: DFQATT and SNEGSKA (reference sequence).

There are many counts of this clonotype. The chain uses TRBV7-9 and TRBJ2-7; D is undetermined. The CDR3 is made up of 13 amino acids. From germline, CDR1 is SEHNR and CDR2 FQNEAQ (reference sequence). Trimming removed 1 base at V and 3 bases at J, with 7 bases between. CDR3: CASSLEAFYEQYF. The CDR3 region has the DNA TGTGCCAGCAGCTTAGAGGCATTCTACGAGCAGTACTTC.

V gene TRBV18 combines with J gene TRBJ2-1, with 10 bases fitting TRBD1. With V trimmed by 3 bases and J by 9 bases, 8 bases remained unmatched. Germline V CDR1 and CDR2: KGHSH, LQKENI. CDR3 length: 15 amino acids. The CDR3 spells CASSPPGQGFGEQFF. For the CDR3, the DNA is TGTGCCAGCTCACCTCCGGGACAGGGGTTTGGTGAGCAGTTCTTC. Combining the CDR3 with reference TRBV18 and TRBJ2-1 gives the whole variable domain NAGVMQNPRHLVRRRGQEARLRCSPMKGHSHVYWYRQLPEEGLKFMVYLQKENIIDESGMPKERFSAEFPKEGPSILRIQQVVRGDSAAYFCASSPPGQGFGEQFFGPGTRLTVL.

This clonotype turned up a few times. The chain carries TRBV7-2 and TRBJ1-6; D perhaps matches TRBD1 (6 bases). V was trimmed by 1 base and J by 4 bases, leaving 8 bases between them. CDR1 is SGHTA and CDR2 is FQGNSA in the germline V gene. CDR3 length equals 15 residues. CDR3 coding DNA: TGTGCCAGCAGCTTAGAAGGGGGTTATAATTCACCCCTCCACTTT. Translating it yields CASSLEGGYNSPLHF.

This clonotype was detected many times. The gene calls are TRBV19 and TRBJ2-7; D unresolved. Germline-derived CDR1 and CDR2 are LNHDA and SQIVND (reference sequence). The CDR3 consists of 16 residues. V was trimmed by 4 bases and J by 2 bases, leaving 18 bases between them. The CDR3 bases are TGTGCCAGTAGTAATCGTCCCCCAGAGAGTCCCTACGAGCAGTACTTC. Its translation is CASSNRPPESPYEQYF.

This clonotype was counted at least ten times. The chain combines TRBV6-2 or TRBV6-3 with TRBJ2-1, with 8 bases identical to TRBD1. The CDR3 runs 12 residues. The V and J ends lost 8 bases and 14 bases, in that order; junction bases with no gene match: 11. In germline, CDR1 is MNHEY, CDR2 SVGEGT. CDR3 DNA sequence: TGTGCCAGCGGATTACCCGGACAGGGAAAGTTCTTC. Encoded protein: CASGLPGQGKFF.

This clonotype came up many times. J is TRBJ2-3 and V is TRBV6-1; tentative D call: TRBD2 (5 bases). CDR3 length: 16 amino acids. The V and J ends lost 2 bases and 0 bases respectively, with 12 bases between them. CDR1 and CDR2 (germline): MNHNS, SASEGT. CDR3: CASSESAGMSTDTQYF. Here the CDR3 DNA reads TGTGCCAGCAGTGAATCGGCCGGGATGAGCACAGATACGCAGTATTTT.

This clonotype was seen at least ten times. The CDR3 sequence: CASSSASGSGNTIYF. The CDR3 region has the DNA TGTGCCAGCAGCTCCGCTTCTGGGTCTGGAAACACCATATATTTT. The J gene is TRBJ1-3, the V gene TRBV7-2, with D uncertain. V lost 4 bases, J lost 1 base, and 11 bases lay in between. Germline V CDR1 and CDR2: SGHTA, FQGNSA. The CDR3 length is 15 residues.

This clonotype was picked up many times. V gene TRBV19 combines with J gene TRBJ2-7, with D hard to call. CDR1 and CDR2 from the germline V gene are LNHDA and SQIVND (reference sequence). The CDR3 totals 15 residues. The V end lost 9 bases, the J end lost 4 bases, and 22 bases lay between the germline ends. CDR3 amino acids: CASIPGKGCAYEQYF. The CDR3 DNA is TGTGCCAGCATCCCCGGAAAAGGGTGCGCTTACGAGCAGTACTTC.

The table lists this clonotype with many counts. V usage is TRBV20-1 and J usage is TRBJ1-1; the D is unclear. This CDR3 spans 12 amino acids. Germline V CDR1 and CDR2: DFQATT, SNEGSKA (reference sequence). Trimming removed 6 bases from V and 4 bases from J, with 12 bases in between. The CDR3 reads CSARTWGTEAFF. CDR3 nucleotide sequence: TGCAGTGCCCGGACTTGGGGCACTGAAGCTTTCTTT.

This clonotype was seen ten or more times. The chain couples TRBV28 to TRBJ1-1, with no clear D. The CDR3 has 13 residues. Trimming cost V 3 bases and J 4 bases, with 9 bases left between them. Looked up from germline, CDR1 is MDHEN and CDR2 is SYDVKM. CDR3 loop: CASSFRAGTEAFF. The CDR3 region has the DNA TGTGCCAGCAGTTTTAGGGCCGGCACTGAAGCTTTCTTT.

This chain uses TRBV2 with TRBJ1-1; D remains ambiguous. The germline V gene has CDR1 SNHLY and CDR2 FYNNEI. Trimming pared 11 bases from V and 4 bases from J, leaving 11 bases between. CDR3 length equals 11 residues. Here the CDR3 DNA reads TGTGCCGGCTCGTACCCCACTGAAGCTTTCTTT. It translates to CAGSYPTEAFF.

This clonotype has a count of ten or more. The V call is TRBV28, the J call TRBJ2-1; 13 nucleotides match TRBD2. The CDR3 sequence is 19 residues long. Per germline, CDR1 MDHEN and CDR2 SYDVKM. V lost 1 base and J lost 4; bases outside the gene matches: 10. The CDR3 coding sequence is TGTGCCAGCAGTTTATTCCCCAGACTAGCGGGGGGACCTTACAATGAGCAGTTCTTC. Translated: CASSLFPRLAGGPYNEQFF.

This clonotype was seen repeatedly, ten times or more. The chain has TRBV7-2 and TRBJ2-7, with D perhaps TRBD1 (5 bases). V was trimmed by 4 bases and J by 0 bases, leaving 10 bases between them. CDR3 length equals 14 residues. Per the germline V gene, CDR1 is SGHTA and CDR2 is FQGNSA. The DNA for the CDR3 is TGTGCCAGCAGCTCCAGACAGCACTCCTACGAGCAGTACTTC. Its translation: CASSSRQHSYEQYF. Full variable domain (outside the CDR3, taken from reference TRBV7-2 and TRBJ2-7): GAGVSQSPSNKVTEKGKDVELRCDPISGHTALYWYRQSLGQGLEFLIYFQGNSAPDKSGLPSDRFSAERTGGSVSTLTIQRTQQEDSAVYLCASSSRQHSYEQYFGPGTRLTVT.